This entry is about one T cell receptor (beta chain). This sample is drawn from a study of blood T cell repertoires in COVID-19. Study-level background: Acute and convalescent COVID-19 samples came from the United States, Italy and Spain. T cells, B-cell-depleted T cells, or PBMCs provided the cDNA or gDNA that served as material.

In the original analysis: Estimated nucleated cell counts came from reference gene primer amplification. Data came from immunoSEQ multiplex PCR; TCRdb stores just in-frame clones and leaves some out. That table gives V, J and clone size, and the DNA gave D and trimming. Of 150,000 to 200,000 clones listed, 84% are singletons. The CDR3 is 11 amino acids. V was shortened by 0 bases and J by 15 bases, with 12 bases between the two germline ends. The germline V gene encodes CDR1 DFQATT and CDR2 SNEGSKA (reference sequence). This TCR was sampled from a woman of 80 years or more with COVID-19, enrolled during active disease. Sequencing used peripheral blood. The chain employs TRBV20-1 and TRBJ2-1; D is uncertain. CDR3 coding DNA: TGCAGTGCTAGAGATGGAGTCGGTATGTTCTTC. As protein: CSARDGVGMFF.